The rows below give T cell receptor beta chains drawn from one sample of a study of spatial heterogeneity in lung cancer. TCRdb passed the 5' RACE reads through MiXCR, listing each CDR3 protein once. The sample shows about 16,000 distinct CDR3 sequences, under 8% of them seen only once. The specimen was lung tumor tissue, collected at surgery. All receptors derive from a male donor with early-stage non-small cell lung cancer. CDR3s include the opening cysteine and the closing phenylalanine or tryptophan. A D gene is named only where the DNA matches it firmly. Some rows have no size entry. The others give once, few or many, or a class for an expanded clone.

clone_size	v_call	j_call	d_call	cdr3_aa	cdr3_nt
.	TRBV14	TRBJ2-3	.	CASSPRTSTDTQYF	TGTGCCAGCAGCCCCCGGACTAGCACAGATACGCAGTATTTT
many	TRBV12-3/TRBV12-4	TRBJ1-5	.	CASTEGGAGNQPQHF	TGTGCCAGCACCGAGGGAGGCGCGGGCAATCAGCCCCAGCATTTT
many	TRBV19	TRBJ2-5	TRBD2	CAMGGLAVQETQYF	TGTGCCATGGGAGGACTAGCGGTACAAGAGACCCAGTACTTC
many	TRBV7-4	TRBJ1-5	.	CASNLGPQHF	TGTGCCTCCAACTTGGGGCCCCAGCATTTT
few	TRBV20-1	TRBJ1-2	.	CSARDRETGTNYGYTF	TGCAGTGCTAGAGATAGGGAGACTGGGACTAACTATGGCTACACCTTC
.	TRBV10-1	TRBJ1-1	TRBD1	CARSDRALIEAFF	TGCGCCAGAAGTGACAGGGCGCTGATTGAAGCTTTCTTT
.	TRBV18	TRBJ1-3	.	CASSPLWRQLNSGNTIYF	TGTGCCAGCTCACCCCTTTGGCGGCAGCTTAACTCTGGAAACACCATATATTTT
medium-sized	TRBV10-3	TRBJ1-2	.	CATPGEQENGYTF	TGTGCCACCCCTGGGGAGCAAGAAAATGGCTACACCTTC
few	TRBV5-8	TRBJ1-2	.	CASSLLRRGYGYTF	TGTGCCAGCAGCTTGTTGAGGCGCGGCTATGGCTACACCTTC
many	TRBV7-9	TRBJ2-2	TRBD2	CASSRNANLTSGRTNTGELFF	TGTGCCAGCAGCCGCAACGCCAATCTGACTAGCGGCCGAACGAACACCGGGGAGCTGTTTTTT
medium-sized	TRBV7-2	TRBJ1-2	.	CASSADRFYGYTF	TGTGCCAGCAGCGCAGACAGGTTCTATGGCTACACCTTC
many	TRBV27	TRBJ2-5	.	CASSLKAGFARHTEETQYF	TGTGCCAGCAGTTTAAAGGCAGGATTTGCCCGACATACAGAAGAGACCCAGTACTTC
few	TRBV20-1	TRBJ2-2	TRBD1	CSAGPGQGVGRGTGELFF	TGCAGTGCTGGACCGGGACAGGGGGTGGGAAGGGGGACCGGGGAGCTGTTTTTT
many	TRBV20-1	TRBJ1-6	TRBD1	CSAPGEGAQNSPLHF	TGCAGTGCGCCGGGGGAGGGGGCGCAGAATTCACCCCTCCACTTT
many	TRBV5-4	TRBJ1-5	.	CASSSPGGPQHF	TGTGCCAGCAGCTCACCGGGGGGGCCCCAGCATTTT
medium-sized	TRBV10-1	TRBJ2-1	TRBD2	CASSETGAGLFF	TGCGCCAGCAGTGAAACGGGAGCGGGGCTGTTCTTC
medium-sized	TRBV6-5	TRBJ2-5	TRBD1	CASRGQGVLQETQYF	TGTGCCAGCAGAGGACAGGGGGTTCTCCAAGAGACCCAGTACTTC